These 27 T cell receptor beta chains came from one sample sequenced in a study of CD8 T cells in ankylosing spondylitis. Study-wide findings and caveats: Roughly eight highly homologous variants made up a TCR beta motif that seemed to typify ankylosing spondylitis blood.

TCRdb passed the 5' RACE reads through MiXCR, listing each CDR3 protein once. The data contain hundreds of thousands of distinct CDR3 sequences, about an eighth of them singletons. No antigen has been identified for these receptors. The sample consisted of blood, either unsorted or a sorted T cell fraction (not recorded which). The receptors here all came from a male donor with ankylosing spondylitis.

CDR3 in amino acids: CASSFDRAQPQHF. CDR3 nucleotide sequence: TGTGCCAGCAGTTTTGACAGGGCCCAGCCCCAGCATTTT. J is TRBJ1-5 and V is TRBV7-2; 7 bases agree with TRBD1. V trimming: 6 bases; J trimming: 7 bases; junction bases outside the gene matches: 6. In germline, CDR1 is SGHTA, CDR2 FQGNSA. The CDR3 loop spans 13 amino acids.

Only a few counts were recorded for this clonotype. This chain connects TRBV27 to TRBJ1-2; no reliable D call. Per germline, CDR1 MNHEY and CDR2 SMNVEV (reference sequence). Trimming cost V 3 bases and J 4 bases, with 15 bases left between them. The CDR3 runs 15 residues. The DNA of the CDR3 is TGTGCCAGCAGTTTCCCCCCAGAGGAAGGCTATGGCTACACCTTC. It is translated as CASSFPPEEGYGYTF.

This sequence joins TRBV7-9 and TRBJ2-1; D is perhaps TRBD2 (6 bases). With 1 base removed from V and 9 bases from J, the gap between germline ends came to 10 bases. The germline V gene encodes CDR1 SEHNR and CDR2 FQNEAQ (reference sequence). CDR3 length: 13 amino acids. This CDR3 is CASSLDVAVEQFF. The CDR3 DNA follows: TGTGCCAGCAGCTTAGATGTAGCGGTTGAGCAGTTCTTC.

The chain employs TRBV11-2 and TRBJ2-7; TRBD1 is a possible D gene (8 bases). Germline V gene sequence: CDR1 SGHAT, CDR2 FQNNGV. Trimming stripped 0 bases from V and 0 bases from J, with 30 bases between. This CDR3 contains 22 residues. The CDR3 DNA follows: TGTGCCAGCAGCTTAGAACGGCAGGGGGCGCGAAGCGGGACTAAGAGCTCCTACGAGCAGTACGTC. This gives the protein CASSLERQGARSGTKSSYEQYV.

This clonotype was counted a few times. The chain has TRBV20-1 and TRBJ1-1, with 10 bases that match TRBD1. Germline trimming cut 3 bases from V and 11 bases from J; bases unmatched to any gene: 6. Per germline, CDR1 DFQATT and CDR2 SNEGSKA (reference sequence). The CDR3 contains 12 residues. The CDR3 region is CSARDRGFVAFF. The CDR3 DNA is TGCAGTGCTAGGGACAGGGGGTTCGTGGCTTTCTTT.

The chain links TRBV6-1 to TRBJ1-2; possible D gene TRBD1, 5 bases. The V and J ends lost 6 bases and 0 bases respectively, with 11 bases between them. Germline V gene lookup returns CDR1 MNHNS and CDR2 SASEGT. The CDR3 totals 14 residues. CDR3 in amino acids: CASSRQQTNYGYTF. Written as DNA, the CDR3 is TGTGCCAGCAGCCGACAGCAGACTAACTATGGCTACACCTTC.

The V and J genes are TRBV7-9 and TRBJ2-5; the D gene is possibly TRBD2 (5 bases). With 1 base removed from V and 2 bases from J, the gap between germline ends came to 14 bases. This CDR3 spans 16 amino acids. Germline CDR1 SEHNR, CDR2 FQNEAQ (reference sequence). The CDR3 reads CASSLGASSGQETQYF. The CDR3 DNA sequence: TGTGCCAGCAGCTTAGGGGCCTCCAGCGGTCAAGAGACCCAGTACTTC.

This clonotype has a handful of counts. The chain employs TRBV24-1 and TRBJ1-4; 7 bases fit TRBD1. Trimming took 2 bases from V and 7 from J; bases not matched to a gene: 6. The CDR3 consists of 15 residues. The V gene's germline CDR1 is KGHDR and CDR2 SFDVKD. The CDR3 sequence is CATSDSRQGGEKLFF. CDR3 bases: TGTGCCACCAGTGATTCCCGACAGGGCGGTGAAAAACTGTTTTTT.

This clonotype was seen ten or more times. The rearrangement links TRBV20-1 to TRBJ1-1, with D possibly TRBD1 on 5 matching bases. V was shortened by 6 bases and J by 1 base, with 9 bases between the two germline ends. The germline V gene has CDR1 DFQATT and CDR2 SNEGSKA (reference sequence). This CDR3 region has 12 residues. Written as DNA, the CDR3 is TGCAGTGCCCTGAGGGGGAACACTGAAGCTTTCTTT. It specifies CSALRGNTEAFF.

The V and J genes are TRBV20-1 and TRBJ2-3, with 9 bases lining up with TRBD2. The ends lost 0 bases at V and 3 bases at J; junction bases unmatched: 7. Germline assignment: CDR1 DFQATT and CDR2 SNEGSKA (reference sequence). The CDR3 spans 16 residues. This CDR3 is CSARDVGSGRTDTQYF. The CDR3 nucleotides are TGCAGTGCTAGAGATGTAGGTAGCGGGAGAACAGATACGCAGTATTTT.

The J gene is TRBJ2-1, the V gene TRBV12-3 or TRBV12-4; 9 bases are a match to TRBD2. The CDR3 consists of 18 residues. V shed 6 bases and J 4 bases; nucleotides not matched to a gene: 16. The CDR3 sequence: CASRPTSGVGVRYNEQFF. CDR3 nucleotides: TGTGCCAGCAGACCGACTAGCGGAGTGGGAGTGAGGTACAATGAGCAGTTCTTC.

V usage is TRBV20-1 and J usage is TRBJ1-1; D is perhaps TRBD1 (6 bases). The CDR3 has 13 amino acids. V was trimmed by 4 bases and J by 0 bases, leaving 9 bases between them. Per germline, CDR1 DFQATT and CDR2 SNEGSKA (reference sequence). The CDR3 sequence is CSATRGMNTEAFF. The CDR3 DNA reads as TGCAGTGCTACCAGGGGAATGAACACTGAAGCTTTCTTT.

This clonotype was seen a handful of times. The J gene is TRBJ2-1, the V gene TRBV18, with TRBD1 identical over 7 bases. The germline CDR1 and CDR2 sequences are KGHSH and LQKENI. This CDR3 comprises 15 residues. Unmatched junction bases numbered 13, after V lost 4 bases and J lost 10 bases. CDR3 bases: TGTGCCAGCTCACAGACCTCCGGGACAGAAGGGGAGCAGTTCTTC. Translating gives CASSQTSGTEGEQFF.

Only a few counts were recorded for this clonotype. This chain connects TRBV7-9 to TRBJ2-5; D remains ambiguous. Germline loops: CDR1 SEHNR, CDR2 FQNEAQ (reference sequence). The CDR3 totals 13 residues. Trimming pared 1 base from V and 7 bases from J, leaving 10 bases between. CDR3 DNA: TGTGCCAGCAGCTTAGGACGCTCGGGGACCCAGTACTTC. As protein: CASSLGRSGTQYF.

This clonotype appeared a few times. The rearrangement links TRBV5-1 to TRBJ2-3, with 8 positions matching TRBD2. The germline V gene has CDR1 SGHRS and CDR2 YFSETQ. With V trimmed by 4 bases and J by 0 bases, 7 bases remained unmatched. The length of the CDR3 is 16 residues. The CDR3 nucleotides read TGCGCCAGCAGCAAGGCTGGGACTAGGAGCACAGATACGCAGTATTTT. The encoded protein is CASSKAGTRSTDTQYF. Using reference TRBV5-1 and TRBJ2-3 for the parts outside the CDR3, the full variable domain is KAGVTQTPRYLIKTRGQQVTLSCSPISGHRSVSWYQQTPGQGLQFLFEYFSETQRNKGNFPGRFSGRQFSNSRSEMNVSTLELGDSALYLCASSKAGTRSTDTQYFGPGTRLTVL.

This clonotype was picked up a small number of times. The chain is built from TRBV11-2 and TRBJ2-3; no clear D gene. The V end was cut by 4 bases, the J end by 6 bases, with 11 bases between. This CDR3 region has 13 residues. Germline-derived CDR1 and CDR2 are SGHAT and FQNNGV. CDR3 region: CASSSPPHDTQYF. CDR3 nucleotide sequence: TGTGCCAGCAGCTCCCCCCCGCACGATACGCAGTATTTT.

V is TRBV7-9 and J is TRBJ1-1; 8 nucleotides match TRBD1. Germline trimming cut 5 bases from V and 1 base from J; bases unmatched to any gene: 6. This CDR3 spans 15 amino acids. Germline CDR1 is SEHNR and CDR2 is FQNEAQ (reference sequence). Here the CDR3 reads CASSLTGQANTEAFF. Written as DNA, the CDR3 is TGTGCCAGCAGCCTAACGGGACAGGCGAACACTGAAGCTTTCTTT.

This clonotype was detected many times. The gene calls are TRBV7-9 and TRBJ2-3; no reliable D call. CDR3 length equals 15 residues. CDR1 and CDR2 from the germline V gene are SEHNR and FQNEAQ (reference sequence). V was shortened by 5 bases and J by 6 bases, with 18 bases between the two germline ends. This CDR3 reads CASSIRRASADTQYF. The CDR3 DNA reads as TGTGCCAGCAGCATCCGAAGGGCCTCCGCCGATACGCAGTATTTT.

This rearrangement joins TRBV29-1 to TRBJ2-6; D is possibly TRBD1 or TRBD2 (6 bases each). The length of the CDR3 is 14 residues. The germline V gene encodes CDR1 SQVTM and CDR2 ANQGSEA. V was shortened by 7 bases and J by 2 bases, with 12 bases between the two germline ends. The chain's CDR3 is CSAVGGTGANVLTF. Here the CDR3 DNA reads TGCAGCGCAGTCGGGGGCACTGGGGCCAACGTCCTGACTTTC. The variable domain in full, with the rest retrieved from reference TRBV29-1 and TRBJ2-6, is SAVISQKPSRDICQRGTSLTIQCQVDSQVTMMFWYRQQPGQSLTLIATANQGSEATYESGFVIDKFPISRPNLTFSTLTVSNMSPEDSSIYLCSAVGGTGANVLTFGAGSRLTVL.

This chain joins TRBV6-1 and TRBJ2-1, with unresolved D. Looked up from germline, CDR1 is MNHNS and CDR2 is SASEGT. CDR3 length equals 15 residues. The V end lost 1 base, the J end lost 0 bases, and 7 bases lay between the germline ends. The CDR3 DNA sequence: TGTGCCAGCAGTGAAGAGGGAATCTCCTACAATGAGCAGTTCTTC. It specifies CASSEEGISYNEQFF.

CDR3 in amino acids: CASSTTSGQETQYF. In DNA, the CDR3 is TGTGCCAGCAGCACCACTAGCGGACAAGAGACCCAGTACTTC. V and J are TRBV7-2 and TRBJ2-5, with 8 bases fitting TRBD2. V lost 5 bases, J lost 2 bases, and 4 bases stayed unmatched. The length of the CDR3 is 14 residues. CDR1 and CDR2 from the germline V gene are SGHTA and FQGNSA.

This clonotype was counted at least ten times. The rearrangement uses TRBV29-1 and TRBJ2-1; TRBD2 aligns across 11 bases. CDR3 length: 14 amino acids. Per germline, CDR1 SQVTM and CDR2 ANQGSEA. Germline trimming cut 8 bases from V and 6 bases from J; bases unmatched to any gene: 9. The CDR3 loop is CSSRLAGPFNEQFF. The CDR3 DNA reads TGCAGCTCCCGACTAGCGGGACCCTTCAATGAGCAGTTCTTC.

The chain employs TRBV11-2 and TRBJ2-3; D remains ambiguous. The V gene lost 4 bases and the J gene lost 0 bases, with 11 bases spanning the gap. Germline V CDR1 and CDR2: SGHAT, FQNNGV. The CDR3 runs to 15 residues. The chain's CDR3 is CASSSLTKSTDTQYF. CDR3 bases: TGTGCCAGCAGCTCCCTCACGAAGAGCACAGATACGCAGTATTTT.

This clonotype was seen many times. J is TRBJ2-1 and V is TRBV11-2; D is unresolved. The CDR3 contains 14 residues. The V gene lost 0 bases and the J gene lost 7 bases, with 10 bases spanning the gap. CDR1 is SGHAT and CDR2 is FQNNGV in the germline V gene. As DNA, the CDR3 is TGTGCCAGCAGCTTAGATCGTGCCGCGAATGAGCAGTTCTTC. As protein: CASSLDRAANEQFF. The entire variable domain, with the rest obtained from reference TRBV11-2 and TRBJ2-1, is as follows: EAGVAQSPRYKIIEKRQSVAFWCNPISGHATLYWYQQILGQGPKLLIQFQNNGVVDDSQLPKDRFSAERLKGVDSTLKIQPAKLEDSAVYLCASSLDRAANEQFFGPGTRLTVL.

This rearrangement joins TRBV29-1 to TRBJ2-7, with D tentatively TRBD1 (5 bases). The germline gives CDR1 SQVTM, CDR2 ANQGSEA. The V gene lost 4 bases and the J gene lost 3 bases, with 13 bases spanning the gap. CDR3 length: 13 residues. The DNA for the CDR3 is TGCAGCGTTGGTCCCAGGGTGGGCTACGAGCAGTACTTC. This encodes CSVGPRVGYEQYF.

The genes are TRBV9 and TRBJ1-2; D not certain. The CDR3 runs 13 residues. The V end lost 6 bases, the J end lost 0 bases, and 9 bases lay between the germline ends. Germline V gene lookup returns CDR1 SGDLS and CDR2 YYNGEE. CDR3 in amino acids: CASTWGPNYGYTF. In DNA, the CDR3 is TGTGCCAGCACCTGGGGTCCTAACTATGGCTACACCTTC.

This clonotype was counted a few times. The chain has TRBV4-2 and TRBJ2-5, with 13 bases identical to TRBD2. The CDR3 spans 17 residues. V dropped 4 bases and J dropped 0; count of bases not matched to a gene: 5. CDR1 and CDR2 from the germline V gene are LGHNA and YNFKEQ. The CDR3 reads CASSRGGLAGDQETQYF. CDR3 bases: TGTGCCAGCAGCCGGGGCGGACTAGCGGGGGACCAAGAGACCCAGTACTTC.